Following are 12 T cell receptor beta chains from one sample sequenced in a study of identical twins. TCRdb reprocessed the 5' RACE reads with MiXCR, giving one entry per CDR3 protein. The sample lists roughly 290,000 distinct CDR3 sequences, 8% to 9.5% occurring once. This same sample was also taken into another study, of yellow fever vaccine responses in identical twins.

The source material was CD8+ T cells sorted from blood. The receptors stem from a woman between 18 and 30 years old in good health.

This clonotype was seen a few times. The chain couples TRBV24-1 to TRBJ2-1, with D perhaps matching TRBD2 (6 bases). The CDR3 has 15 amino acids. From germline, CDR1 is KGHDR and CDR2 SFDVKD. The V and J ends lost 1 base and 3 bases respectively, with 9 bases between them. The CDR3 sequence is CATSDFAGGYNEQFF. As DNA, the CDR3 is TGTGCCACCAGTGATTTTGCCGGGGGCTACAATGAGCAGTTCTTC.

This clonotype showed up just a few times. The rearrangement links TRBV28 to TRBJ2-7; D gene unclear. CDR1 is MDHEN, CDR2 SYDVKM, per germline. V was shortened by 5 bases and J by 3 bases, with 14 bases between the two germline ends. The length of the CDR3 is 14 residues. The DNA for the CDR3 is TGTGCCAGCAGTCCGATCCTTGACAACTACGAGCAGTACTTC. This codes for CASSPILDNYEQYF.

The sample holds a few counts of this clonotype. The V gene is TRBV10-3, the J gene TRBJ2-7, with D tentatively TRBD2 (6 bases). The germline V gene encodes CDR1 ENHRY and CDR2 SYGVKD. The V gene lost 3 bases and the J gene lost 5 bases, with 11 bases spanning the gap. The CDR3 has 13 residues. CDR3 nucleotide sequence: TGTGCCATCAGTGACGGAGGGGTCCACGAGCAGTACTTC. It encodes CAISDGGVHEQYF.

This clonotype was found many times. V and J are TRBV4-2 and TRBJ2-3, with D perhaps given as TRBD1 or TRBD2 (5 bases each). The CDR3 consists of 18 residues. Looked up from germline, CDR1 is LGHNA and CDR2 is YNFKEQ. Trimming stripped 0 bases from V and 0 bases from J, with 16 bases between. CDR3 residues: CASSQDRWSGASTDTQYF. The CDR3, as DNA: TGTGCCAGCAGCCAAGATCGGTGGTCCGGGGCTAGCACAGATACGCAGTATTTT.

Ten or more counts support this clonotype. V usage is TRBV12-3 or TRBV12-4 and J usage is TRBJ1-4; tentatively, D is TRBD1 (5 bases). CDR3 length equals 12 residues. Trimming cost V 3 bases and J 8 bases, with 7 bases left between them. The CDR3 DNA follows: TGTGCCAGCAGTTTGGGGGGGGAAAAACTGTTTTTT. Its protein product is CASSLGGEKLFF.

This clonotype has only one observation. A much larger clone differs from this one at a single base, so this may be a read error. The chain has TRBV2 and TRBJ2-3; TRBD1 matches at 9 bases. This CDR3 is 17 amino acids long. Germline values: CDR1 SNHLY, CDR2 FYNNEI. DNA of the CDR3: TGTGCCAGCAGCGACACCCCGGGACAGGGTGGCCCAGATACGCGGTATTTT. The encoded protein is CASSDTPGQGGPDTRYF. Complete variable domain (other parts from reference TRBV2 and TRBJ2-3): EPEVTQTPSHQVTQMGQEVILRCVPISNHLYFYWYRQILGQKVEFLVSFYNNEISEKSEIFDDQFSVERPDGSNFTLKIRSTKLEDSAMYFCASSDTPGQGGPDTRYFGPGTRLTVL.

The chain is built from TRBV20-1 and TRBJ2-5; 10 bases match TRBD2. This CDR3 has 19 amino acids. The ends lost 0 bases at V and 8 bases at J; junction bases unmatched: 21. CDR1 and CDR2 (germline): DFQATT, SNEGSKA (reference sequence). The CDR3 DNA is TGCAGTGCTAGAGAGACGTTACCCGAAACCGGGACTAGCGTTATAACCCAGTACTTC. This codes for CSARETLPETGTSVITQYF.

This clonotype has at least ten counts. The CDR3: CASRSHRESTGELFF. CDR3 sequence (DNA): TGTGCCAGCAGATCACACAGGGAATCCACCGGGGAGCTGTTTTTT. J is TRBJ2-2 and V is TRBV6-2 or TRBV6-3, with a tentative D call TRBD1 (6 bases). The CDR3 spans 15 residues. CDR1 and CDR2 (germline): MNHEY, SVGEGT. Trimming cost V 6 bases and J 4 bases, with 15 bases left between them.

This clonotype has more than one count but fewer than ten. The chain links TRBV4-2 to TRBJ2-7, with D perhaps matching TRBD2 (5 bases). CDR1 LGHNA and CDR2 YNFKEQ come from the germline V gene. The CDR3 is 13 amino acids. With 0 bases removed from V and 12 bases from J, the gap between germline ends came to 15 bases. Written as DNA, the CDR3 is TGTGCCAGCAGCCAAGATCGAACTAGTCAGTCGTACTTC. It specifies CASSQDRTSQSYF.

This clonotype was detected ten times or more. The chain couples TRBV5-1 to TRBJ2-5; D may be TRBD2 (6 bases). Looked up from germline, CDR1 is SGHRS and CDR2 is YFSETQ. V was trimmed by 0 bases and J by 3 bases, leaving 18 bases between them. CDR3 length: 17 residues. CDR3: CASSLDSRGKGEETQYF. The CDR3 DNA is TGCGCCAGCAGCTTGGATTCGCGGGGTAAAGGGGAAGAGACCCAGTACTTC.

This clonotype was detected only a few times. This chain links TRBV9 with TRBJ2-3; D possibly corresponds to TRBD2 (7 bases). The CDR3 is 16 amino acids. Germline V lookup: CDR1 SGDLS, CDR2 YYNGEE. Trimming removed 3 bases from V and 5 bases from J, with 19 bases in between. This chain's CDR3 is CASSASEGGGLDTQYF. CDR3 sequence (DNA): TGTGCCAGCAGCGCCTCGGAAGGGGGAGGGTTAGATACGCAGTATTTT.

This clonotype was counted between two and nine times. The chain is built from TRBV20-1 and TRBJ2-1; D is ambiguous. The ends were cut back, 0 bases at V and 4 bases at J, with 28 bases in the middle. Germline V gene sequence: CDR1 DFQATT, CDR2 SNEGSKA (reference sequence). This CDR3 is 20 amino acids long. The CDR3 DNA is TGCAGTGCTAGAGATCTACTTAGTACGAGGACGCGCCCCGCATACAATGAGCAGTTCTTC. It translates to CSARDLLSTRTRPAYNEQFF.